This T cell receptor beta chain is drawn from a study of T cells in Graves' hyperthyroidism and ophthalmopathy. This clonotype showed up many times. Amplification yielded TCR beta CDR3 regions, with RNA transcripts as the source. The TCR CDR3 first-round RT-PCR relied on the HTBI primer set. TCRdb independently ran MiXCR on the multiplex PCR reads; one entry per CDR3 protein. This sample has 340,000 or so distinct CDR3 sequences, with around a sixth found just once. V gave up 5 bases and J gave up 0 bases, with 28 bases separating them. The CDR3 runs 20 residues. Per the germline V gene, CDR1 is LNHDA and CDR2 is SQIVND (reference sequence).

The chain is built from TRBV19 and TRBJ1-1; possibly TRBD1 for D (6 bases). Input material: blood. This TCR derives from a woman aged 45-60 years with Graves' hyperthyroidism. CDR3 region: CASSLSFRGAASGVNTEAFF. The CDR3 DNA follows: TGTGCCAGTAGTCTTTCCTTCAGGGGAGCGGCCTCCGGGGTGAACACTGAAGCTTTCTTT.